Listed here is a single TCR beta chain. The sample comes from a study of T cells expressing NK-cell markers. The wider study: Sequencing of TCR beta repertoires drew on sorted CD3+CD56+NKG2C+, CD3+CD56+NKG2C- and CD3+CD56-NKG2C+ T cells.

TCRdb re-called the 5' RACE reads; every CDR3 protein appears as one record, without DNA. The sample table sets out some 410,000 distinct CDR3 sequences. The CDR3 extends over 14 amino acids. Germline assignment: CDR1 SGHNT and CDR2 YYREEE (reference sequence). The receptor comes from a woman aged 18 to 75 in good health. J is TRBJ1-1 and V is TRBV5-4; the D call from TCRdb, TRBD1, cannot be confirmed without DNA. The sample comprised blood T cells: a sorted CD56 or NKG2C T cell subset, CD4+ or CD8+ T cells, or bulk PBMC T cells (not recorded which). The CDR3 sequence is CASSLWGADTEAFF.